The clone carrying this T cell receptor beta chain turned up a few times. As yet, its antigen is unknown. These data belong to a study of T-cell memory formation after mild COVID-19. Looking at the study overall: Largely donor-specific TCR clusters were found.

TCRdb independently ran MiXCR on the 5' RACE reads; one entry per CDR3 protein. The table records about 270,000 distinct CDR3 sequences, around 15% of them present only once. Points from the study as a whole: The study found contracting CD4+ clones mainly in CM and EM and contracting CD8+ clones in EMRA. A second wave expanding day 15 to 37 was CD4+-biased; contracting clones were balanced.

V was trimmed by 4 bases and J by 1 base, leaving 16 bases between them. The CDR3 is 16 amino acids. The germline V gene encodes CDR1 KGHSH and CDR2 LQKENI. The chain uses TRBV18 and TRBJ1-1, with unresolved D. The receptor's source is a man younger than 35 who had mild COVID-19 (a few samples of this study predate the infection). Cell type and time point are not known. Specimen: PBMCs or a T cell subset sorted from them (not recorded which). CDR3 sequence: CASSRNPTRGNTEAFF. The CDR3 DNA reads TGTGCCAGCTCACGCAACCCAACCCGGGGGAACACTGAAGCTTTCTTT.